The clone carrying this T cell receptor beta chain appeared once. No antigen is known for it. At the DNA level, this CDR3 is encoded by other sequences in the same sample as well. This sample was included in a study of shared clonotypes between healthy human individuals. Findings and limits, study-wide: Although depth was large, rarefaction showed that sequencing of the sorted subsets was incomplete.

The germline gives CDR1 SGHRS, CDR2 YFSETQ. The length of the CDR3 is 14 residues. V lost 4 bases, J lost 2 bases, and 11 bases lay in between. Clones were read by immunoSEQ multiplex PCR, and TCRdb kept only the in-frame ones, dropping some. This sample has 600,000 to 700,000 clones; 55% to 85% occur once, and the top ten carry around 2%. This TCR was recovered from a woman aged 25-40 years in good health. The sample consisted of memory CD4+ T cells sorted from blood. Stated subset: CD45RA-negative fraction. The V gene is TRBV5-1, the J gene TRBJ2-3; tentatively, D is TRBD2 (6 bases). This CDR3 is CASSAGTITDTQYF. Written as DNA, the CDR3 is TGCGCCAGCAGCGCGGGGACCATCACAGATACGCAGTATTTT.